This TCR beta chain was sequenced in a study of blood T cell repertoires in COVID-19. With regard to this clone: Relative to the germline gene, one junction end is altered; a read error may explain this.

Clones were read by immunoSEQ multiplex PCR, and TCRdb kept only the in-frame ones, dropping some. The table records around 100,000 clones, 70% to 85% of them present only once. The CDR3 extends over 13 amino acids. The specimen was peripheral blood. The chain recombines TRBV12-3 or TRBV12-4 with TRBJ1-5; 7 bases match TRBD1. This TCR was sampled from a human donor in a cohort sampled during active COVID-19. CDR3 coding DNA: TGTGCCAGCAGCTTAGGGGGCCCTCAGCCCCAGCATTTT. Its translation is CASSLGGPQPQHF.